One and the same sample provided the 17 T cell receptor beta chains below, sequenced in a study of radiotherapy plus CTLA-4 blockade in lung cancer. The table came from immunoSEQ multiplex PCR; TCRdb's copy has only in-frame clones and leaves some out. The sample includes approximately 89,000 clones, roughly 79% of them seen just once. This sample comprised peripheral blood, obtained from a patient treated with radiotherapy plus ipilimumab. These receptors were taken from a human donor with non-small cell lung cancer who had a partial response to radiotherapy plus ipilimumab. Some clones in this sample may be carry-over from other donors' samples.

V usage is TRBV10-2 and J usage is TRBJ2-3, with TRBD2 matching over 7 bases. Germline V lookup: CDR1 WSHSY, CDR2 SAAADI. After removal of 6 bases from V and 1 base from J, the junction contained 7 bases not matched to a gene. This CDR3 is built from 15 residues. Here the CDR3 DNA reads TGCGCCAGCAGGTTATGGGAGGGCGGCACAGATACGCAGTATTTT. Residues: CASRLWEGGTDTQYF.

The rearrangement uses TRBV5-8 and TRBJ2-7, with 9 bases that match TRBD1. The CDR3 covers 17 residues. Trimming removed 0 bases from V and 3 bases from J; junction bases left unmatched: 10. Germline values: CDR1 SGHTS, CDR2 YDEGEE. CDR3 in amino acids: CASSLAGIRDRVYEQYF. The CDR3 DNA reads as TGTGCCAGCAGCTTGGCCGGGATTCGGGACAGGGTCTACGAGCAGTACTTC.

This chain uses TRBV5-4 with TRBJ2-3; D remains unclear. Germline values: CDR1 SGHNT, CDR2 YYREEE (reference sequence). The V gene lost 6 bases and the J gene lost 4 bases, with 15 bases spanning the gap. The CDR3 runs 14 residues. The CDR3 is CASTHASRADTQYF. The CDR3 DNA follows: TGTGCCAGCACCCATGCCTCCCGGGCAGATACGCAGTATTTT.

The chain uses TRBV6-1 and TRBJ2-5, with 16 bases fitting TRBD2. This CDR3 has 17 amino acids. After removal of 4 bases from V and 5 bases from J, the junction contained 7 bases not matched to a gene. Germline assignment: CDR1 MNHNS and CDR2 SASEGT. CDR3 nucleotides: TGTGCCAGCAGTGCGGGACTAGCGGGGGGGCGGAGGGAGACCCAGTACTTC. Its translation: CASSAGLAGGRRETQYF.

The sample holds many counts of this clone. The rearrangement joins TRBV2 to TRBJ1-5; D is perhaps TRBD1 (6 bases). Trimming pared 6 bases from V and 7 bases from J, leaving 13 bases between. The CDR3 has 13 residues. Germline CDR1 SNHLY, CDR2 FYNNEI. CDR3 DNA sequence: TGTGCCAGCAGCCTTTACAGGGAGCAGCCCCAGCATTTT. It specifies CASSLYREQPQHF.

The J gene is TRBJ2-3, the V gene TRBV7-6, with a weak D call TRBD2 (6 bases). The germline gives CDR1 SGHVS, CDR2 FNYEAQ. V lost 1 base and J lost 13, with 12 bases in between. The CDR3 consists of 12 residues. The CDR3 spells CASSLGRGPKYF. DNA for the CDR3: TGTGCCAGCAGCTTAGGGCGGGGTCCAAAGTATTTT.

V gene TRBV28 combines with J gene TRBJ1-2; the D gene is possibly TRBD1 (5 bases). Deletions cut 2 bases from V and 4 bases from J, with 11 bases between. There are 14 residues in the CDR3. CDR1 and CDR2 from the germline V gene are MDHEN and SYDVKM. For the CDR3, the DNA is TGTGCCAGCAGTTTAGGGCCGGACATCTATGGCTACACCTTC. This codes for CASSLGPDIYGYTF.

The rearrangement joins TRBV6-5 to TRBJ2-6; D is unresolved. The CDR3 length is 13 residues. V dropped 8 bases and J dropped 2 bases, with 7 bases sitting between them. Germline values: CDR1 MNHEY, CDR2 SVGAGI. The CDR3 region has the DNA TGTGCCAGCTTGAGGCCTGGGGCCAACGTCCTGACTTTC. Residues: CASLRPGANVLTF.

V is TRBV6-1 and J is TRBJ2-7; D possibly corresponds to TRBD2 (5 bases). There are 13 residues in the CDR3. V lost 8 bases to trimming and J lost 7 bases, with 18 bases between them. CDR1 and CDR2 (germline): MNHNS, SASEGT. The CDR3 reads CASGNTEPGEQYF. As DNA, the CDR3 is TGTGCCAGCGGGAATACCGAACCGGGGGAGCAGTACTTC.

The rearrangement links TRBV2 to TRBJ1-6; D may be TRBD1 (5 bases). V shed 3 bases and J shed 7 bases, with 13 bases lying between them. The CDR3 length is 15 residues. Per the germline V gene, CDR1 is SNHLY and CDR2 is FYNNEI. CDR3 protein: CASSEGVEGNSPLHF. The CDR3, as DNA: TGTGCCAGCAGTGAGGGAGTGGAGGGGAATTCACCCCTCCACTTT.

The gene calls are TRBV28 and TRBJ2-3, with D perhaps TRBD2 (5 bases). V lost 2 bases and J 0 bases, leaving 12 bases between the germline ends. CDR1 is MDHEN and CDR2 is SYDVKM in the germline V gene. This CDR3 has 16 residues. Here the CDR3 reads CASSLGGRRSTDTQYF. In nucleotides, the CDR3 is TGTGCCAGCAGTTTAGGTGGGAGACGTAGCACAGATACGCAGTATTTT.

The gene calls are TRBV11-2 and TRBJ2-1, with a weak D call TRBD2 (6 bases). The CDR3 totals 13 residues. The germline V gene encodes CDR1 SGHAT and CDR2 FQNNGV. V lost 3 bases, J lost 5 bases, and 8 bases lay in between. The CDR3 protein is CASSFGLNNEQFF. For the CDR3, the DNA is TGTGCCAGCAGCTTTGGACTAAACAATGAGCAGTTCTTC.

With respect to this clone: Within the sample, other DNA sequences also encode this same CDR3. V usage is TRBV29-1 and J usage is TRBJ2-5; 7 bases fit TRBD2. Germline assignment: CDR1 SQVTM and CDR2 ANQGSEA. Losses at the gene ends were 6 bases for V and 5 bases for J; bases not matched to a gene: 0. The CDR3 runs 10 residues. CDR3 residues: CSVGGETQYF. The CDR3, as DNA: TGCAGCGTGGGAGGGGAGACCCAGTACTTC.

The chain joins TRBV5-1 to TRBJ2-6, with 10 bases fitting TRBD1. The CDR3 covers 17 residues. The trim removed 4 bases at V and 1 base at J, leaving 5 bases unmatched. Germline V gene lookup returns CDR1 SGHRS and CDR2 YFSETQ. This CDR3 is CASSPRDRGSGANVLTF. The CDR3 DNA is TGCGCCAGCAGCCCCCGGGACAGGGGTTCTGGGGCCAACGTCCTGACTTTC.

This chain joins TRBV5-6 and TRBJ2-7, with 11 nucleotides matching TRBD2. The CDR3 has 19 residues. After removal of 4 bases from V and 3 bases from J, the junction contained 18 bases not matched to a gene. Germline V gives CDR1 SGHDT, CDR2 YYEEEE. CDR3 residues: CASSGARPTGLAEHYEQYF. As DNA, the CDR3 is TGTGCCAGCAGCGGGGCGAGGCCCACGGGACTAGCGGAACACTACGAGCAGTACTTC.

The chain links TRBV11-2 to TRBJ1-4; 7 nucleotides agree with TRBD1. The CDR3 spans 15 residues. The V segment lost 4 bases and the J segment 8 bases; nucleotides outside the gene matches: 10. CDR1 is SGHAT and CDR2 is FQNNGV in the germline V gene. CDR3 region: CASSSYRGSGEKLFF. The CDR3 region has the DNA TGTGCCAGCAGCTCGTACAGGGGTTCGGGAGAAAAACTGTTTTTT.

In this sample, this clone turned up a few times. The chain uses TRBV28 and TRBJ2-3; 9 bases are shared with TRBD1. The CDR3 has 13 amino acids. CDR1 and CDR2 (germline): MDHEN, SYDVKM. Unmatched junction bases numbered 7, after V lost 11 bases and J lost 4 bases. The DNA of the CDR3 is TGTGCCGCTTGGACAGGGGAGTCAGATACGCAGTATTTT. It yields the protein CAAWTGESDTQYF.